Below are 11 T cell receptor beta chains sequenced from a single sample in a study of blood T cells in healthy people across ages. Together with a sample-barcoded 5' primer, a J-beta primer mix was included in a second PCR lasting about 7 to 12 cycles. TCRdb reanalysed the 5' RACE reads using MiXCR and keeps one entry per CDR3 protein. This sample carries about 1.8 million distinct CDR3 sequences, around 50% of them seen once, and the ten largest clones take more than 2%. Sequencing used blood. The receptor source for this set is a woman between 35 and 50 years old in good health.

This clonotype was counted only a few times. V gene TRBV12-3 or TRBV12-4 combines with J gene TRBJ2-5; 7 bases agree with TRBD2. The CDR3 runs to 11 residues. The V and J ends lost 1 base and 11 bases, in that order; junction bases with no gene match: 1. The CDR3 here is CASSLGEGQYF. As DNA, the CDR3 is TGTGCCAGCAGTTTAGGGGAGGGGCAGTACTTC.

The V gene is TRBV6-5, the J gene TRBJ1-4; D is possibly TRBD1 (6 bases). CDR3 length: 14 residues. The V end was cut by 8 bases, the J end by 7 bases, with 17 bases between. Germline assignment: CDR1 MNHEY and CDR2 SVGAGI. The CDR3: CASRAGASGEKLFF. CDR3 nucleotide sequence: TGTGCCAGCCGTGCAGGGGCGTCTGGTGAAAAACTGTTTTTT.

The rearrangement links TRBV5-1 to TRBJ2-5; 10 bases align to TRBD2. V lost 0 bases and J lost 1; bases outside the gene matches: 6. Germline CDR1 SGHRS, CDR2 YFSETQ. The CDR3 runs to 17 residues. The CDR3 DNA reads TGCGCCAGCAGCTTGGCCCCTAGCGGGGGTACCCAAGAGACCCAGTACTTC. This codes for CASSLAPSGGTQETQYF. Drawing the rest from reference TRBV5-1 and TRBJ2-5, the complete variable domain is KAGVTQTPRYLIKTRGQQVTLSCSPISGHRSVSWYQQTPGQGLQFLFEYFSETQRNKGNFPGRFSGRQFSNSRSEMNVSTLELGDSALYLCASSLAPSGGTQETQYFGPGTRLLVL.

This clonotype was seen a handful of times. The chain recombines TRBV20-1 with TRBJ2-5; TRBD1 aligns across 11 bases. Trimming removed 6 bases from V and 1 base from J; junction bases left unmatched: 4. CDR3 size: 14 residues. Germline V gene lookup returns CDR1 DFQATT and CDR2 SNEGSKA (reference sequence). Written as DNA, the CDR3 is TGCAGTGCCCCCGGGACAGGGGGCCAAGAGACCCAGTACTTC. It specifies CSAPGTGGQETQYF.

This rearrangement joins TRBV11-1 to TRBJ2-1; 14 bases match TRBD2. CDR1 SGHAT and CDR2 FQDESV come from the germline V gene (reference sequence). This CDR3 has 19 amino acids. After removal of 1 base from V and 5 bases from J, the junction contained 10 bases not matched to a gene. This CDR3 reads CASSLVLGLAGGVNNEQFF. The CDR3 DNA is TGTGCCAGCAGCTTAGTCCTCGGACTAGCGGGGGGCGTTAACAATGAGCAGTTCTTC.

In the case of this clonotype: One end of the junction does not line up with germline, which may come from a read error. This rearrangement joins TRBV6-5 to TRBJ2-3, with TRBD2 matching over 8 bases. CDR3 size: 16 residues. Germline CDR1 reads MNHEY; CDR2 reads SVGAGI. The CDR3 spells CASTPTSSGYTDAQYF. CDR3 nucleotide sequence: TGTGCCAGCACTCCCACCTCTAGCGGGTACACAGATGCGCAGTATTTT.

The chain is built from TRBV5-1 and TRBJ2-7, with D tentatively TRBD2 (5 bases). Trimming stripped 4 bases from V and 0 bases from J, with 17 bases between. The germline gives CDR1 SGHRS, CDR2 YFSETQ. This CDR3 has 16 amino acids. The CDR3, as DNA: TGCGCCAGCAGCCGTTCCCAGGACTTGAACTCCTACGAGCAGTACTTC. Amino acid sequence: CASSRSQDLNSYEQYF.

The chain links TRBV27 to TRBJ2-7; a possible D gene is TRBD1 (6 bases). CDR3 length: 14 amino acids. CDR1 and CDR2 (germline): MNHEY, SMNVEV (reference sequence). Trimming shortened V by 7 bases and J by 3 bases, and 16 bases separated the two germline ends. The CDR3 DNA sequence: TGTGCCAGCATGGCAAACAGGGTTAACTACGAGCAGTACTTC. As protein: CASMANRVNYEQYF.

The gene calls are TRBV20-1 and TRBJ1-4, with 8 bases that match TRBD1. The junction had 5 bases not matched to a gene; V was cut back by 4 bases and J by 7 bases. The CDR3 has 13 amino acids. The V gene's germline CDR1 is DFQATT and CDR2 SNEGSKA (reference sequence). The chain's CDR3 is CSANDRGGEKLFF. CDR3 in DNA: TGCAGTGCTAACGACAGGGGAGGTGAAAAACTGTTTTTT.

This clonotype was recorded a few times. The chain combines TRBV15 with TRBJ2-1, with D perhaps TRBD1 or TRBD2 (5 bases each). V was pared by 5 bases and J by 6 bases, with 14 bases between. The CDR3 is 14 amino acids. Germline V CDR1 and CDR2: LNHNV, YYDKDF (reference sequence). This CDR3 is CATSPGTALNEQFF. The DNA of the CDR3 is TGTGCCACCAGCCCCGGGACGGCACTCAATGAGCAGTTCTTC.

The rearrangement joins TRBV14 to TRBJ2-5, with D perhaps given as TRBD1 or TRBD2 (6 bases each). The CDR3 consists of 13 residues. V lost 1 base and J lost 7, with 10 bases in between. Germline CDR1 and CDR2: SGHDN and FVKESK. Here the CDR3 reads CASSQAGAGTQYF. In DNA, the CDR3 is TGTGCCAGCAGCCAAGCGGGGGCAGGGACCCAGTACTTC.